The 27 T cell receptor beta chains below all came from one sample that was sequenced in a study of blood T cells in healthy people across ages (dated by TCRdb to the mid-2010s). Library method: 5' RACE. Instrument used: Illumina HiSeq 2500. A second PCR of about 6 to 11 cycles was run with a J-beta primer mix and a sample-barcoded 5' primer. TCRdb reprocessed the public reads (quality trimming at Q25 with fastp, clone calling with MiXCR) and kept in-frame beta chains. Rows with a matching CDR3 protein are joined into one entry that keeps the most common DNA and genes. The sample table records about 1 million distinct CDR3 sequences; around 43% of these occur just once. The ten biggest clones cover approximately 17% of the sample. The sample was blood. These TCRs come from a woman aged 60-75 years in good health.

V gene TRBV7-2 combines with J gene TRBJ2-6; 8 nucleotides agree with TRBD2. There are 21 residues in the CDR3. Trimming took 0 bases from V and 0 from J; bases not matched to a gene: 13. CDR1 is SGHTA and CDR2 is FQGNSA in the germline V gene. CDR3 residues: CASSLAGGTSLNSSGANVLTF. The CDR3 nucleotides are TGTGCCAGCAGCTTAGCCGGAGGGACTAGTTTGAATAGCTCTGGGGCCAACGTCCTGACTTTC.

This clonotype was observed a handful of times. The chain joins TRBV27 to TRBJ2-5; possible D gene TRBD1, 5 bases. The length of the CDR3 is 14 residues. CDR1 and CDR2 from the germline V gene are MNHEY and SMNVEV (reference sequence). V was shortened by 4 bases and J by 4 bases, with 13 bases between the two germline ends. CDR3 sequence reads: CASSSSQGGETQYF. DNA of the CDR3: TGTGCCAGCAGTTCCTCTCAGGGTGGAGAGACCCAGTACTTC.

The rearrangement links TRBV11-2 to TRBJ2-4, with D maybe TRBD1 (6 bases). The end of the DNA fits TRBJ2-7 better, so the J call may be wrong. The CDR3 length is 15 residues. From germline, CDR1 is SGHAT and CDR2 FQNNGV. CDR3 sequence (DNA): TGTGCCAGCAGCTTAATTACCCAGGGGACCTACGAGCAGTACTTC. Amino acids: CASSLITQGTYEQYF.

This clonotype has just a few counts. The CDR3 DNA reads as TGTGCCAGCACCGGGGGGACTAGCAGCGACGAGCAGTACTTC. Residues: CASTGGTSSDEQYF. This rearrangement joins TRBV6-2 or TRBV6-3 to TRBJ2-5, with 9 bases that match TRBD2. Judging by the DNA end, TRBJ2-7 fits better; the J call may be wrong. Per germline, CDR1 MNHEY and CDR2 SVGEGT. The CDR3 runs 14 residues.

This clonotype was counted a few times. This chain connects TRBV24-1 to TRBJ2-3; no clear D. This CDR3 spans 16 amino acids. Germline V gene sequence: CDR1 KGHDR, CDR2 SFDVKD. Trimming stripped 0 bases from V and 0 bases from J, with 9 bases between. Here the CDR3 reads CATSDLMFGSTDTQYF. DNA for the CDR3: TGTGCCACCAGTGATTTGATGTTTGGGAGCACAGATACGCAGTATTTT.

In the case of this clonotype: Compared with germline, one end of the junction differs, possibly owing to a read error. The rearrangement links TRBV12-3 or TRBV12-4 to TRBJ2-5; maybe TRBD2 (7 bases). The CDR3 has 12 amino acids. CDR3 loop: CASSYGGGSRFF. The DNA for the CDR3 is TGTGCCAGCAGCTATGGGGGCGGGAGTCGGTTCTTC.

This rearrangement joins TRBV3-1 to TRBJ2-5; possible D gene TRBD1, 6 bases. The CDR3 loop spans 14 amino acids. Germline lookup yields CDR1 LGHDT and CDR2 YNNKEL (reference sequence). The ends were cut back, 5 bases at V and 0 bases at J, with 10 bases in the middle. Here the CDR3 reads CASSARQDQETQYF. As DNA, the CDR3 is TGTGCCAGCAGCGCCCGACAGGACCAAGAGACCCAGTACTTC.

This chain connects TRBV6-1 to TRBJ2-1; TRBD2 is a possible D gene (5 bases). The V and J ends lost 5 bases and 0 bases respectively, with 17 bases between them. The germline gives CDR1 MNHNS, CDR2 SASEGT. This CDR3 contains 17 residues. DNA of the CDR3: TGTGCCAGCAGTCCTGGACGGACTTGGAGCTCCTACAATGAGCAGTTCTTC. It is translated as CASSPGRTWSSYNEQFF.

This clonotype has more than one count but fewer than ten. This rearrangement joins TRBV6-5 to TRBJ2-5; the D gene could be TRBD1 or TRBD2 (6 bases each). The V end lost 5 bases, the J end lost 4 bases, and 14 bases lay between the germline ends. This CDR3 spans 14 amino acids. Germline CDR1 is MNHEY and CDR2 is SVGAGI. As DNA, the CDR3 is TGTGCCAGCAGTACTCGGGGGCGCGGAGAGACCCAGTACTTC. Amino acid sequence: CASSTRGRGETQYF.

This clonotype was detected ten times or more. This chain connects TRBV7-9 to TRBJ2-7; 7 nucleotides line up with TRBD1. Looked up from germline, CDR1 is SEHNR and CDR2 is FQNEAQ (reference sequence). The CDR3 is made up of 14 amino acids. The V and J ends lost 5 bases and 1 base, in that order; junction bases with no gene match: 5. The CDR3 DNA is TGTGCCAGCAGCGCGCCGGGACAGTCCTACGAGCAGTACTTC. Translating it yields CASSAPGQSYEQYF.

The chain employs TRBV28 and TRBJ2-1; TRBD2 aligns across 7 bases. Germline V lookup: CDR1 MDHEN, CDR2 SYDVKM. V lost 4 bases to trimming and J lost 4 bases; unmatched junction nucleotides: 4. The CDR3 covers 14 residues. The CDR3 loop is CASSSTGRYNEQFF. CDR3 bases: TGTGCCAGCAGTTCCACCGGGAGGTACAATGAGCAGTTCTTC.

This clonotype appeared a few times. This chain uses TRBV7-9 with TRBJ2-1, with 11 bases that match TRBD2. Losses at the gene ends were 3 bases for V and 7 bases for J; bases not matched to a gene: 5. CDR3 length equals 15 residues. Germline CDR1 is SEHNR and CDR2 is FQNEAQ (reference sequence). CDR3 sequence (DNA): TGTGCCAGCAGCTTTACTAGCGGGAGAGCTAATGAGCAGTTCTTC. Protein: CASSFTSGRANEQFF.

This clonotype has a count of ten or more. The chain joins TRBV29-1 to TRBJ2-7; 7 bases fit TRBD1. After removal of 2 bases from V and 0 bases from J, the junction contained 7 bases not matched to a gene. The length of the CDR3 is 15 residues. The V gene's germline CDR1 is SQVTM and CDR2 ANQGSEA. The CDR3 reads CSVEKRGQPSYEQYF. The CDR3 DNA follows: TGCAGCGTTGAAAAACGGGGACAGCCCTCCTACGAGCAGTACTTC.

This clonotype appeared a few times. The genes are TRBV7-2 and TRBJ2-3; 8 bases match TRBD2. The V segment lost 5 bases and the J segment 0 bases; nucleotides outside the gene matches: 4. Germline CDR1 and CDR2: SGHTA and FQGNSA. This CDR3 has 15 amino acids. The CDR3 DNA follows: TGTGCCAGCAGCATGGGACTAGGGAGCACAGATACGCAGTATTTT. Translation: CASSMGLGSTDTQYF.

This clonotype occurred once. The chain links TRBV2 to TRBJ2-6; 7 nucleotides agree with TRBD1. The CDR3 is made up of 17 amino acids. V lost 9 bases, J lost 0 bases, and 11 bases stayed unmatched. The germline V gene has CDR1 SNHLY and CDR2 FYNNEI. CDR3 protein: CAREAGTEHSGANVLTF. Written as DNA, the CDR3 is TGTGCCAGAGAAGCCGGGACAGAGCACTCTGGGGCCAACGTCCTGACTTTC.

V is TRBV28 and J is TRBJ2-7; 8 nucleotides agree with TRBD1. The CDR3 covers 14 residues. CDR1 is MDHEN, CDR2 SYDVKM, per germline. J gave up 7 bases and V 8 bases, and 13 bases lay outside the gene matches. The CDR3 coding sequence is TGTGCCAGCGACCTGTCAGGGGGCTCGAAAGAGCAGTACTTC. Its protein product is CASDLSGGSKEQYF.

In DNA, the CDR3 is TGCGCCAGCAGCTTGGCCGCTCGGGACACCGGGGAGCTGTTTTTT. Amino acids: CASSLAARDTGELFF. The J gene is TRBJ2-2, the V gene TRBV5-1; D remains unclear. This CDR3 region has 15 residues. V was trimmed by 0 bases and J by 3 bases, leaving 9 bases between them. The germline gives CDR1 SGHRS, CDR2 YFSETQ.

In this sample, this clonotype turned up a few times. This chain connects TRBV9 to TRBJ2-7; D might be TRBD1 or TRBD2, each matching 5 bases. The CDR3 totals 15 residues. Germline V gives CDR1 SGDLS, CDR2 YYNGEE. Trimming removed 0 bases from V and 5 bases from J, with 15 bases in between. The DNA for the CDR3 is TGTGCCAGCAGCGTAGAGGTTGAGGGGATCCACGAGCAGTACTTC. Amino acids: CASSVEVEGIHEQYF.

The chain joins TRBV28 to TRBJ2-1, with TRBD1 matching over 7 bases. The CDR3 length is 15 residues. Trimming took 5 bases from V and 8 from J; bases not matched to a gene: 12. CDR1 is MDHEN, CDR2 SYDVKM, per germline. The CDR3 DNA follows: TGTGCCAGCAGTCTCGTTCCGGGCACAGGGGATGAGCAGTTCTTC. As protein: CASSLVPGTGDEQFF.

This chain uses TRBV20-1 with TRBJ2-3, with 9 nucleotides matching TRBD2. The CDR3 contains 14 residues. With 5 bases clipped from V and 5 bases from J, the junction kept 8 bases outside the gene matches. CDR1 and CDR2 (germline): DFQATT, SNEGSKA (reference sequence). CDR3 nucleotide sequence: TGCAGTGCTGGGACTAGCTTGTCGGGAGATACGCAGTATTTT. It yields the protein CSAGTSLSGDTQYF.

The count of this clonotype is one. The J gene is TRBJ2-1, the V gene TRBV10-3, with 9 bases that match TRBD2. This CDR3 spans 15 amino acids. J lost 6 bases, V lost 3 bases, and 6 bases had no gene match. Germline V CDR1 and CDR2: ENHRY, SYGVKD. The CDR3 nucleotides read TGTGCCATCAGTGACCCAGGGACTAGCCGCAATGAGCAGTTCTTC. The encoded protein is CAISDPGTSRNEQFF.

This clonotype was seen a few times. The chain couples TRBV24-1 to TRBJ1-5; a possible D gene is TRBD1 (6 bases). CDR1 and CDR2 from the germline V gene are KGHDR and SFDVKD. This CDR3 comprises 17 residues. V gave up 3 bases and J gave up 3 bases, with 17 bases separating them. The CDR3 spells CATSDPGGANLNQPQHF. In DNA, the CDR3 is TGTGCCACCAGTGATCCTGGGGGGGCTAATCTCAATCAGCCCCAGCATTTT.

This clonotype was seen only a few times. The rearrangement links TRBV20-1 to TRBJ2-1; no firm D call. Germline loops: CDR1 DFQATT, CDR2 SNEGSKA (reference sequence). V lost 0 bases and J 5 bases, leaving 11 bases between the germline ends. The CDR3 runs to 14 residues. The CDR3 loop is CSARESASDNEQFF. The CDR3 DNA reads as TGCAGTGCTAGAGAGTCTGCGTCCGACAATGAGCAGTTCTTC.

This clonotype came up a few times. V and J are TRBV7-3 and TRBJ2-4; the D is unclear. Germline lookup yields CDR1 SGHTA and CDR2 FQGTGA. The CDR3 spans 14 residues. V lost 11 bases to trimming and J lost 0 bases, with 14 bases between them. CDR3 sequence reads: CAHRQALAKNIQYF. CDR3 nucleotide sequence: TGTGCCCACCGGCAGGCGCTAGCCAAAAACATTCAGTACTTC.

J is TRBJ2-5 and V is TRBV7-9; possibly TRBD2 for D (7 bases). Deletions cut 1 base from V and 5 bases from J, with 14 bases between. The CDR3 is 15 residues long. Germline V CDR1 and CDR2: SEHNR, FQNEAQ (reference sequence). CDR3 region: CASSLDRGARETQYF. For the CDR3, the DNA is TGTGCCAGCAGCTTAGATCGGGGGGCTCGGGAGACCCAGTACTTC.

The chain carries TRBV25-1 and TRBJ2-1; D uncertain. This CDR3 has 12 residues. The V end lost 1 base, the J end lost 8 bases, and 6 bases lay between the germline ends. CDR1 and CDR2 (germline): MGHDK, SYGVNS. CDR3 nucleotides: TGTGCCAGCAGTGAATTTTCGCATGAGCAGTTCTTC. This encodes CASSEFSHEQFF.

V is TRBV18 and J is TRBJ2-7, with D unresolved. V gave up 0 bases and J gave up 0 bases, with 6 bases separating them. The germline gives CDR1 KGHSH, CDR2 LQKENI. The CDR3 sequence is 14 residues long. The CDR3 nucleotides are TGTGCCAGCTCACCACCGGCAGCCTCCTACGAGCAGTACTTC. Its translation: CASSPPAASYEQYF.